Below, 2 T cell receptor beta chains from the same sample are listed, as sequenced in a study of T cell repertoires and HLA-DP antigens. Their antigens remain unidentified. TCRdb keeps only in-frame clones here, not all; method: immunoSEQ multiplex PCR. The table has 75,000 to 90,000 clones, roughly nine tenths seen once. The sample was CD4+ T cells from PBMCs. The receptor set was obtained from a middle-aged man in good health and CMV-seronegative.

The rearrangement joins TRBV5-8 to TRBJ1-5, with 11 positions matching TRBD1. With V trimmed by 1 base and J by 6 bases, 6 bases remained unmatched. Germline loops: CDR1 SGHTS, CDR2 YDEGEE. The CDR3 covers 16 residues. CDR3 amino acids: CASSLSWTGGVQPQHF. CDR3 in DNA: TGTGCCAGCAGCTTGTCCTGGACAGGGGGCGTTCAGCCCCAGCATTTT.

In this sample, this clone turned up once. The CDR3 here is CASSFSGRTGELFF. The CDR3 region has the DNA TGTGCCAGCAGTTTTAGCGGGAGGACCGGGGAGCTGTTTTTT. V usage is TRBV6-5 and J usage is TRBJ2-2; 10 bases line up with TRBD2. Germline V gene lookup returns CDR1 MNHEY and CDR2 SVGAGI. The CDR3 has 14 amino acids. The trim removed 4 bases at V and 5 bases at J, leaving 1 base unmatched.